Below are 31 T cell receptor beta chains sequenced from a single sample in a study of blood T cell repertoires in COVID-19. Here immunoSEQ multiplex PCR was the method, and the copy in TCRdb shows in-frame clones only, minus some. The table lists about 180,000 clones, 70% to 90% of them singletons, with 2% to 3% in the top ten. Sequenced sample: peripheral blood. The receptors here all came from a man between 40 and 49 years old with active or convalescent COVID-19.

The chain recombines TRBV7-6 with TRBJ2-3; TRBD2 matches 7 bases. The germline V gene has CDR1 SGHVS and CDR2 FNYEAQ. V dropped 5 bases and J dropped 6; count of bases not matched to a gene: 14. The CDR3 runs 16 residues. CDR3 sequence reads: CASSTSASGSWDTQYF. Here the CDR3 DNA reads TGTGCCAGCAGCACCAGCGCTAGCGGTTCCTGGGATACGCAGTATTTT.

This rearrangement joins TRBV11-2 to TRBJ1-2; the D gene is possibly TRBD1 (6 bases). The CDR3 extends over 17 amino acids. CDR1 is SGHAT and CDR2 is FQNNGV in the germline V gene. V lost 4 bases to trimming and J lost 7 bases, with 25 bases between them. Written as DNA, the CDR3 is TGTGCCAGCAGCTCAATCGCGCCGGTGCAGGGGCGTCTTGGCTACACCTTC. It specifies CASSSIAPVQGRLGYTF. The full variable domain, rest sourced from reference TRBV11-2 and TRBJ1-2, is EAGVAQSPRYKIIEKRQSVAFWCNPISGHATLYWYQQILGQGPKLLIQFQNNGVVDDSQLPKDRFSAERLKGVDSTLKIQPAKLEDSAVYLCASSSIAPVQGRLGYTFGSGTRLTVV.

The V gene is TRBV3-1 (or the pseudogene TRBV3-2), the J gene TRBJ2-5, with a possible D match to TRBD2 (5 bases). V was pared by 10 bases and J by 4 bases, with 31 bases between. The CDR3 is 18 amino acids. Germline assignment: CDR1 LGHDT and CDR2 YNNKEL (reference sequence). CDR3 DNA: TGTGCCACCAGTACCGGCGGGCACTTTAGCATCCTGCCAGAGACCCAGTACTTC. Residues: CATSTGGHFSILPETQYF.

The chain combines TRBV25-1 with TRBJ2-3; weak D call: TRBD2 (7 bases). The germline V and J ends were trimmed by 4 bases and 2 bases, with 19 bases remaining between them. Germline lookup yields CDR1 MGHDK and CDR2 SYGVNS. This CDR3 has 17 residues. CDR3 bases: TGTGCCAGCAGTGCCACCCACGGGGGGCCCTCCACAGATACGCAGTATTTT. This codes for CASSATHGGPSTDTQYF.

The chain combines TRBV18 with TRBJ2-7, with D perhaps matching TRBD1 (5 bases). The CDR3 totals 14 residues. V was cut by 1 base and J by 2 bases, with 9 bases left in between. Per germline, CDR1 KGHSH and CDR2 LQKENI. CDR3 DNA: TGTGCCAGCTCACCACTTGACAGTGCCTACGAGCAGTACTTC. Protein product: CASSPLDSAYEQYF.

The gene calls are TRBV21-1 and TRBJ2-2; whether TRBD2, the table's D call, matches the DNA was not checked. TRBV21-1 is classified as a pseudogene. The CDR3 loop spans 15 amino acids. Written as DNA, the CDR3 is TGTGCCAGCAGCAGAACCGGGGTATACACCGGGGAGCTGTTTTTT. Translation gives CASSRTGVYTGELFF.

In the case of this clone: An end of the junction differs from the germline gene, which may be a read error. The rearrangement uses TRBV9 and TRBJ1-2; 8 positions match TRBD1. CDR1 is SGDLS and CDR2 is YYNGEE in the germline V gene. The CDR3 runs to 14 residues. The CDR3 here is CASSVEDRGGGYTF. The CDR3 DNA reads TGTGCCAGCAGTGTAGAAGACAGGGGCGGTGGCTACACCTTC.

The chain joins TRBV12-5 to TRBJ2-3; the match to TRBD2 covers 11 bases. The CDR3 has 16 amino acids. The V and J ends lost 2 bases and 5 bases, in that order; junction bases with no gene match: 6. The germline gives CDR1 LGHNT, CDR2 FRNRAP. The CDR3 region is CASGLRLAGNKDTQYF. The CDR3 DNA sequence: TGTGCTAGTGGTTTGAGACTAGCGGGGAACAAAGATACGCAGTATTTT. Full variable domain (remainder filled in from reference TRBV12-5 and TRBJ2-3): DARVTQTPRHKVTEMGQEVTMRCQPILGHNTVFWYRQTMMQGLELLAYFRNRAPLDDSGMPKDRFSAEMPDATLATLKIQPSEPRDSAVYFCASGLRLAGNKDTQYFGPGTRLTVL.

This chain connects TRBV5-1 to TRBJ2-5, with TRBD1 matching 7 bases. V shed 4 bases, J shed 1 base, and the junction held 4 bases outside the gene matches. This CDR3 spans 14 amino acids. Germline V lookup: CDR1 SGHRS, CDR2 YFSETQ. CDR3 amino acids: CASSPTGAQETQYF. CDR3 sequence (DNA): TGCGCCAGCAGCCCTACAGGGGCCCAAGAGACCCAGTACTTC.

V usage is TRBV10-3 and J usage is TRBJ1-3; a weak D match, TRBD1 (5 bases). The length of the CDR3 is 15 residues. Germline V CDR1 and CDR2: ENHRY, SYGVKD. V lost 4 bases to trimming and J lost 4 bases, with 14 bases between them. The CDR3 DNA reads TGTGCCATCAGTGGCCCAGGGTCGGGCGGAAACACCATATATTTT. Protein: CAISGPGSGGNTIYF.

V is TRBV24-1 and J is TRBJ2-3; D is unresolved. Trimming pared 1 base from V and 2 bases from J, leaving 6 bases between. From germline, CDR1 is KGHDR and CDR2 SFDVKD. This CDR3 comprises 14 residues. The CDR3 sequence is CATSDFVATDTQYF. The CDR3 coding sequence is TGTGCCACCAGTGATTTCGTGGCCACAGATACGCAGTATTTT.

The CDR3 DNA reads TGTGCCAGCAGCGTAGGATTAACAGACCAAAACACCATATATTTT. Its translation: CASSVGLTDQNTIYF. The chain recombines TRBV9 with TRBJ1-3; D unclear. CDR1 is SGDLS and CDR2 is YYNGEE in the germline V gene. CDR3 length: 15 amino acids. The V end was cut by 0 bases, the J end by 6 bases, with 13 bases between.

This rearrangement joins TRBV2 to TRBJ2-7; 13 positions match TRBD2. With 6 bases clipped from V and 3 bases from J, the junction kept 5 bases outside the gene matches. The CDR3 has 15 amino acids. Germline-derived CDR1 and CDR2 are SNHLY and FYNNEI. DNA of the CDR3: TGTGCCAGCAGACCGGGACTAGCGGGGAACTACGAGCAGTACTTC. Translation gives CASRPGLAGNYEQYF.

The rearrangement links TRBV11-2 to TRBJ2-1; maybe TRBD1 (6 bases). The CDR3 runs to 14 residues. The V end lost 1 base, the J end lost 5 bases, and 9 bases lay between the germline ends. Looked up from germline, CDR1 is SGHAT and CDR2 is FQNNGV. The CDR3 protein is CASSLGGRNNEQFF. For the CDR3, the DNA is TGTGCCAGCAGCTTAGGGGGGCGCAACAATGAGCAGTTCTTC.

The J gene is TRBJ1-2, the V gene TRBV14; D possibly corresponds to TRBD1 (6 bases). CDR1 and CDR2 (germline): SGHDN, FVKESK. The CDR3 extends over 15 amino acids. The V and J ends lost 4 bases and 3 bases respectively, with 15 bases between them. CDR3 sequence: CASSREGVPYYGYTF. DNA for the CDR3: TGTGCCAGCAGCCGGGAGGGGGTCCCCTACTATGGCTACACCTTC.

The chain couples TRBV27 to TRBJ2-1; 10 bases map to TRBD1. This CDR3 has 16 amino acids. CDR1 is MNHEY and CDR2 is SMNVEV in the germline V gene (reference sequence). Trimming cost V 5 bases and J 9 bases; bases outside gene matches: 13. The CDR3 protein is CASSAIGTGAFSEQFF. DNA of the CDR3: TGTGCCAGCAGTGCCATCGGGACAGGGGCATTCAGTGAGCAGTTCTTC.

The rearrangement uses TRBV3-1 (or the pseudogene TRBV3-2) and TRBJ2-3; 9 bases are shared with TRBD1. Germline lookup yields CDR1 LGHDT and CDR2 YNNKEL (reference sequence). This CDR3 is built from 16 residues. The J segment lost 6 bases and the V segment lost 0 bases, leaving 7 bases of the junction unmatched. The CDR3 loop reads CASSQDGTGLYDTQYF. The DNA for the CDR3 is TGTGCCAGCAGCCAAGATGGGACAGGGCTCTACGATACGCAGTATTTT.

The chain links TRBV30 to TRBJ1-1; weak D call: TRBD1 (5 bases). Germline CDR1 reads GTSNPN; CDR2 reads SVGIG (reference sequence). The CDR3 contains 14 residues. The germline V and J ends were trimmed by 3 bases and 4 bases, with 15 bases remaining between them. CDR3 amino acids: CAWSRGTGGTEAFF. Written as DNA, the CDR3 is TGTGCCTGGAGCCGTGGGACGGGGGGCACTGAAGCTTTCTTT.

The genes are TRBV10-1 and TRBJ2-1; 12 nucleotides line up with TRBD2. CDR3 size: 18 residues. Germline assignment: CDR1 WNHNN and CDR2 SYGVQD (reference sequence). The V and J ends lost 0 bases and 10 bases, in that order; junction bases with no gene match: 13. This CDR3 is CASSESRTSGDPPWEQFF. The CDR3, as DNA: TGCGCCAGCAGTGAGTCGAGGACTAGCGGGGACCCACCGTGGGAGCAGTTCTTC.

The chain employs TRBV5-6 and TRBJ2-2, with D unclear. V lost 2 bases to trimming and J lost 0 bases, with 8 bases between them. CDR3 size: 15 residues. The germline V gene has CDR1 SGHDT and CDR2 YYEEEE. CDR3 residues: CASSFVSANTGELFF. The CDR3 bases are TGTGCCAGCAGCTTTGTCAGCGCGAACACCGGGGAGCTGTTTTTT.

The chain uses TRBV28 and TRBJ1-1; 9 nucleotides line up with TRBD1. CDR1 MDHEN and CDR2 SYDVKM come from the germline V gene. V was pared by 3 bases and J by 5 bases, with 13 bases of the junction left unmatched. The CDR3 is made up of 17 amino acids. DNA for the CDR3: TGTGCCAGCAGTTTTCCTCCGGGACAGGGACGGGGGACTGAAGCTTTCTTT. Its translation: CASSFPPGQGRGTEAFF.

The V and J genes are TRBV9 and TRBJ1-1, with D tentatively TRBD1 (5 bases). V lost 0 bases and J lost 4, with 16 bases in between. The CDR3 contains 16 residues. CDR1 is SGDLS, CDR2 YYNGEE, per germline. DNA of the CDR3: TGTGCCAGCAGCGTAGGGGGCGGGGTAAAGGCCACTGAAGCTTTCTTT. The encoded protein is CASSVGGGVKATEAFF.

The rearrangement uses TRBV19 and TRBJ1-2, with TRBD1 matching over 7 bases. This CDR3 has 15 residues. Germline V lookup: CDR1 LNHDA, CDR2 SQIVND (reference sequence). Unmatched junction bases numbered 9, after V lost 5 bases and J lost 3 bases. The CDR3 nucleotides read TGTGCCAGTAGTGAAACCAGGGGGACGGACTATGGCTACACCTTC. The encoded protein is CASSETRGTDYGYTF.

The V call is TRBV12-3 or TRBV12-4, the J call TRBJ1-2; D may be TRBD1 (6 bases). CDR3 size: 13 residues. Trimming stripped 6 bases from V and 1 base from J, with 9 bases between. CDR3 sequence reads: CASSNRVNYGYTF. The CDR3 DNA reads TGTGCCAGCAGCAACAGGGTTAACTATGGCTACACCTTC.

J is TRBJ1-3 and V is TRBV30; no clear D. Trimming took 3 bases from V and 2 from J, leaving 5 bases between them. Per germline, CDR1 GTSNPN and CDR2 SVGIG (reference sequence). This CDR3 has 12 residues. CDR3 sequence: CAWRAPGNTIYF. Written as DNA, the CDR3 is TGTGCCTGGAGAGCACCTGGAAACACCATATATTTT.

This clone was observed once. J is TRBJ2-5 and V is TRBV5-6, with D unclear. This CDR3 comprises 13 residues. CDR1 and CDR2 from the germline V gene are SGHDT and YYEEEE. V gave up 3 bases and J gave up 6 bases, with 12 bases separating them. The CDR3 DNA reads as TGTGCCAGCAGCTCCTCAGCGCGGCAGACCCAGTACTTC. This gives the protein CASSSSARQTQYF.

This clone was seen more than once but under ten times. CDR3 nucleotides: TGTGCCAGCAGCTTATCCCCGGGGGGGACCATAGGAGATACGCAGTATTTT. Its protein is CASSLSPGGTIGDTQYF. This chain uses TRBV11-2 with TRBJ2-3, with TRBD2 matching 8 bases. The CDR3 contains 17 residues. J lost 5 bases, V lost 2 bases, and 12 bases had no gene match. CDR1 and CDR2 from the germline V gene are SGHAT and FQNNGV.

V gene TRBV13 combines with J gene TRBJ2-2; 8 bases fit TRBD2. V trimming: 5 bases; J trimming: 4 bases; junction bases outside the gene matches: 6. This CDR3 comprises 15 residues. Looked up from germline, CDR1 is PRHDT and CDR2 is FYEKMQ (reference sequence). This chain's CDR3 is CASSPTGGGTGELFF. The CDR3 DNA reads TGTGCCAGCAGCCCAACGGGAGGGGGCACCGGGGAGCTGTTTTTT.

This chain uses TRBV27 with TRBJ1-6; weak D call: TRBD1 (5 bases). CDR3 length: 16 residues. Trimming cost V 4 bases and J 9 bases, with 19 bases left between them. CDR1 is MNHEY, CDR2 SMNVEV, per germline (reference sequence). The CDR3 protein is CASSSPKRGDGSPLHF. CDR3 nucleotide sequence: TGTGCCAGCAGTTCACCCAAACGGGGGGACGGTTCACCCCTCCACTTT.

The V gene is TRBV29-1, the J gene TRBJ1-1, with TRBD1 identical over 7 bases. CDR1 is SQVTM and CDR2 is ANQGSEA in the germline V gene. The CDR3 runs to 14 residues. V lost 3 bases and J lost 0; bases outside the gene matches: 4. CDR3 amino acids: CSVDHGTVNTEAFF. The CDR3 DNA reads TGCAGCGTTGATCACGGGACAGTGAACACTGAAGCTTTCTTT.

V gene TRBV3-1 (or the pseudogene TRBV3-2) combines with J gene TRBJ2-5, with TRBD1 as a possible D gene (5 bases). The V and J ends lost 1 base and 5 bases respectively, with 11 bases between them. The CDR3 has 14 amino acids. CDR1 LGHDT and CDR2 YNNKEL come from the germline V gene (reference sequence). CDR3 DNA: TGTGCCAGCAGCCAAGCGAGCAGGGATGAGACCCAGTACTTC. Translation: CASSQASRDETQYF.